The 20 T cell receptor beta chains presented below share a single source sample, sequenced in a study of Ad26.COV2.S vaccination and SARS-CoV-2 variants. This sample's treatment: roughly 20 received Ad26.COV2.S at low or high dose, single or two shots; about 5 received placebo; per-sample allocation not given. Samples were taken on day 63 after the first vaccine or placebo injection. Libraries were prepared by immunoSEQ multiplex PCR; TCRdb keeps only in-frame clonotypes and omits some of them. The table has fewer than 500,000 clones, around 90% seen once; the top ten hold 4.3%. The sample here was peripheral blood, taken in a trial of Ad26.COV2.S vaccine versus placebo. The receptor source for this set is a person aged 18-60 years who received the Ad26.COV2.S COVID-19 vaccine or a placebo.

This rearrangement joins TRBV5-4 to TRBJ2-3; maybe TRBD2 (6 bases). The CDR3 runs 14 residues. The germline V gene encodes CDR1 SGHNT and CDR2 YYREEE (reference sequence). The V and J ends lost 2 bases and 5 bases respectively, with 12 bases between them. The CDR3: CASSLSGSRDTQYF. CDR3 nucleotides: TGTGCCAGCAGCTTATCCGGGAGTCGAGATACGCAGTATTTT.

The rearrangement uses TRBV3-1 (or the pseudogene TRBV3-2) and TRBJ2-1; a possible D gene is TRBD2 (5 bases). The CDR3 spans 16 residues. The V end was cut by 2 bases, the J end by 0 bases, with 11 bases between. Germline CDR1 LGHDT, CDR2 YNNKEL (reference sequence). CDR3: CASSQRAGHSYNEQFF. Here the CDR3 DNA reads TGTGCCAGCAGCCAAAGGGCGGGCCACTCCTACAATGAGCAGTTCTTC.

The chain has TRBV15 and TRBJ2-2; 7 positions match TRBD2. CDR3 length: 16 amino acids. The trim removed 0 bases at V and 1 base at J, leaving 2 bases unmatched. Germline V gene data show CDR1 as LNHNV and CDR2 as YYDKDF (reference sequence). CDR3 amino acids: CATSRDRGVNTGELFF. CDR3 coding DNA: TGTGCCACCAGCAGAGATCGGGGGGTGAACACCGGGGAGCTGTTTTTT.

V is TRBV14 and J is TRBJ1-2; no clear D. Germline CDR1 is SGHDN and CDR2 is FVKESK. The CDR3 loop spans 15 amino acids. Trimming took 1 base from V and 3 from J, leaving 12 bases between them. CDR3: CASSQVVSTHYGYTF. The CDR3 nucleotides are TGTGCCAGCAGCCAAGTAGTGTCAACCCACTATGGCTACACCTTC.

The count of this clone is one. The chain has TRBV5-4 and TRBJ2-7, with 12 bases lining up with TRBD2. From germline, CDR1 is SGHNT and CDR2 YYREEE (reference sequence). J gave up 2 bases and V 3 bases, and 0 bases lay outside the gene matches. This CDR3 spans 14 amino acids. CDR3 amino acids: CASSSSGRAYEQYF. For the CDR3, the DNA is TGTGCCAGCAGCTCTAGCGGGAGGGCCTACGAGCAGTACTTC.

CDR3 sequence (DNA): TGTGCCAGCAGTGCCGGACTAGCGGCGAACACCGGGGAGCTGTTTTTT. It encodes CASSAGLAANTGELFF. This chain joins TRBV28 and TRBJ2-2, with TRBD2 identical over 10 bases. Germline CDR1 reads MDHEN; CDR2 reads SYDVKM. With 5 bases clipped from V and 0 bases from J, the junction kept 3 bases outside the gene matches. The CDR3 contains 16 residues.

The V call is TRBV27, the J call TRBJ2-4; D may be TRBD2 (6 bases). Germline-derived CDR1 and CDR2 are MNHEY and SMNVEV (reference sequence). V lost 2 bases and J lost 1, with 12 bases in between. The CDR3 consists of 16 residues. As DNA, the CDR3 is TGTGCCAGCAGTTTAGGGTGGGAGGTGGCCAAAAACATTCAGTACTTC. It specifies CASSLGWEVAKNIQYF.

V usage is TRBV7-2 and J usage is TRBJ1-5, with TRBD1 as a possible D gene (5 bases). Germline V gene data show CDR1 as SGHTA and CDR2 as FQGNSA. The V end lost 5 bases, the J end lost 5 bases, and 10 bases lay between the germline ends. CDR3 length: 13 amino acids. The CDR3 region has the DNA TGTGCCAGCAGCACACGGGGGGATCAGCCCCAGCATTTT. It is translated as CASSTRGDQPQHF.

The DNA for the CDR3 is TGTGCCAGCAGTTTCGTCAGTAAAATACAAGAGACCCAGTACTTC. It yields the protein CASSFVSKIQETQYF. J is TRBJ2-5 and V is TRBV28; D is uncertain. In germline, CDR1 is MDHEN, CDR2 SYDVKM. The V gene lost 3 bases and the J gene lost 2 bases, with 13 bases spanning the gap. CDR3 length: 15 amino acids.

V gene TRBV11-3 combines with J gene TRBJ2-1; possible D gene TRBD2, 5 bases. The V gene lost 5 bases and the J gene lost 6 bases, with 29 bases spanning the gap. In germline, CDR1 is SGHNT, CDR2 YENEEA. The CDR3 runs 19 residues. The CDR3 DNA is TGTGCCAGCAGCCCCGCTCCTAAACGGGATCCTAGCCCTCTCAATGAGCAGTTCTTC. Translating it yields CASSPAPKRDPSPLNEQFF.

In nucleotides, the CDR3 is TGTGCCAGCAGTTACACTAGCGGGAGCTCCTACGAGCAGTACTTC. Translation: CASSYTSGSSYEQYF. This rearrangement joins TRBV28 to TRBJ2-7, with TRBD2 matching 11 bases. The CDR3 has 15 residues. The junction had 2 bases not matched to a gene; V was cut back by 4 bases and J by 0 bases. The germline V gene has CDR1 MDHEN and CDR2 SYDVKM.

This chain connects TRBV7-9 to TRBJ2-1; TRBD2 matches 8 bases. Germline loops: CDR1 SEHNR, CDR2 FQNEAQ (reference sequence). The J segment lost 6 bases and the V segment lost 3 bases, leaving 7 bases of the junction unmatched. This CDR3 region has 15 residues. The chain's CDR3 is CASSFAGLESNEQFF. Written as DNA, the CDR3 is TGTGCCAGCAGCTTCGCGGGACTAGAGTCCAATGAGCAGTTCTTC.

V usage is TRBV2 and J usage is TRBJ1-5; 10 bases align to TRBD1. From germline, CDR1 is SNHLY and CDR2 FYNNEI. The CDR3 runs 15 residues. With V trimmed by 6 bases and J by 7 bases, 9 bases remained unmatched. The CDR3 bases are TGTGCCAGCAGCCCGGACAGGGGGAGAGGGCAGCCCCAGCATTTT. Protein product: CASSPDRGRGQPQHF.

The rearrangement links TRBV5-1 to TRBJ1-1; 7 nucleotides align to TRBD1. Losses at the gene ends were 4 bases for V and 0 bases for J; bases not matched to a gene: 6. Germline CDR1 is SGHRS and CDR2 is YFSETQ. CDR3 length: 15 amino acids. The CDR3 sequence: CASSPKQGLNTEAFF. In DNA, the CDR3 is TGCGCCAGCAGCCCCAAACAGGGGTTGAACACTGAAGCTTTCTTT.

The rearrangement links TRBV21-1 to TRBJ1-1. TRBV21-1 is labeled a pseudogene. The CDR3 is 15 residues long. The CDR3 loop is CASSTYSTWGTEAFF. CDR3 nucleotide sequence: TGTGCCAGCAGCACATACTCGACCTGGGGTACTGAAGCTTTCTTT.

This clone was counted only a few times. The J gene is TRBJ2-7, the V gene TRBV18, with TRBD1 matching 8 bases. The CDR3 runs 13 residues. Germline CDR1 reads KGHSH; CDR2 reads LQKENI. Losses at the gene ends were 3 bases for V and 3 bases for J; bases not matched to a gene: 1. The CDR3 region is CASSPGQDYEQYF. In nucleotides, the CDR3 is TGTGCCAGCTCACCGGGACAGGACTACGAGCAGTACTTC.

The chain has TRBV7-2 and TRBJ2-1, with TRBD2 as a possible D gene (6 bases). Germline lookup yields CDR1 SGHTA and CDR2 FQGNSA. The CDR3 runs to 16 residues. V lost 2 bases and J lost 4, with 15 bases in between. Here the CDR3 reads CASSLYDSGAYNEQFF. The CDR3 coding sequence is TGTGCCAGCAGCTTATATGATAGCGGAGCTTACAATGAGCAGTTCTTC.

The CDR3 coding sequence is TGTGCCAGCAGTCGGGGAGCGGGGACAACTAATGAAAAACTGTTTTTT. Translating gives CASSRGAGTTNEKLFF. The genes are TRBV5-6 and TRBJ1-4; D ambiguous. The CDR3 extends over 16 amino acids. V was trimmed by 5 bases and J by 0 bases, leaving 14 bases between them. CDR1 is SGHDT and CDR2 is YYEEEE in the germline V gene.

In this sample, this clone turned up a few times. This rearrangement joins TRBV20-1 to TRBJ1-2; TRBD1 is a possible D gene (6 bases). The V gene's germline CDR1 is DFQATT and CDR2 SNEGSKA (reference sequence). CDR3 length: 14 residues. Trimming removed 3 bases at V and 4 bases at J, with 15 bases between. The CDR3 DNA reads as TGCAGTGCTAGTGAACAGGGTTTTAGCTATGGCTACACCTTC. It codes for CSASEQGFSYGYTF.

V gene TRBV6-6 combines with J gene TRBJ2-3; D possibly corresponds to TRBD1 (5 bases). The V and J ends lost 2 bases and 6 bases respectively, with 12 bases between them. The length of the CDR3 is 14 residues. From germline, CDR1 is MNHNY and CDR2 SVGAGI (reference sequence). CDR3 bases: TGTGCCAGCAGTTACGTGGTTCAGGGCGATACGCAGTATTTT. Translating it yields CASSYVVQGDTQYF.